This is a list of T cell receptor beta chains from one sample in a study of T cells in Graves' hyperthyroidism and ophthalmopathy. TCRdb re-derived calls from the multiplex PCR reads in MiXCR, one entry per CDR3 protein. This table holds under 350,000 distinct CDR3 sequences, about 18% found once. Material: blood. The receptors were gathered from a woman aged 60-70 years with Graves' ophthalmopathy. CDR3s include the opening cysteine and the closing phenylalanine or tryptophan. A D gene is named only where the DNA matches it firmly. Not every row has a clone size; where given, it reads once, few, many or a size class.

NA	14	TRBV19	TRBJ1-2	TRBD1	TGTGCCAGTAACCGACAGGGCCCGGGCTATGGCTACACCTTC	CASNRQGPGYGYTF
few	14	TRBV9	TRBJ2-7	NA	TGTGCCAGCAGCGAAGCCTCTCTAGCGACCGAGCAGTACTTC	CASSEASLATEQYF
NA	16	TRBV18	TRBJ2-5	TRBD1	TGTGCCAGCACGGGACAGCCGCCGTCTTACCAAGAGACCCAGTACTTC	CASTGQPPSYQETQYF
NA	14	TRBV6-2/TRBV6-3	TRBJ2-7	TRBD1	TGTGCCAGCAGGTACAGGGGACAAGCCTACGAGCAGTACTTC	CASRYRGQAYEQYF
few	12	TRBV7-2	TRBJ2-3	NA	TGTGCCAGCAGCCCAGTCACAGATACGCAGTATTTT	CASSPVTDTQYF
NA	13	TRBV28	TRBJ2-3	NA	TGTGCCAGCAGTACCGGACATACAGATACGCAGTATTTT	CASSTGHTDTQYF
many	16	TRBV20-1	TRBJ1-2	NA	TGCAGTGCTAGAGATGTGAGGAAGGGGGTCGCCGCGGGCTACACCTTC	CSARDVRKGVAAGYTF
NA	18	TRBV19	TRBJ2-1	TRBD2	TGTGCCAGTAGTATCTTGGGACTAGCGGGCCTGTTTCACAATGAGCAGTTCTTC	CASSILGLAGLFHNEQFF
few	14	TRBV7-2	TRBJ1-1	NA	TGTGCCAGCAGCCCCCGGAGGGTGAACACTGAAGCTTTCTTT	CASSPRRVNTEAFF
many	18	TRBV7-2	TRBJ2-3	TRBD1	TGTGCCAGCACCTCCTCCGGGACAGGGGCCCTGAGCACAGATACGCAGTATTTT	CASTSSGTGALSTDTQYF
NA	13	TRBV6-2/TRBV6-3	TRBJ1-2	NA	TGTGCCAGCAGTGGGGACACGTCCTATGGCTACACCTTC	CASSGDTSYGYTF
many	14	TRBV10-2	TRBJ1-1	TRBD1	TGCGCCAGCAGAGAGGACAGGGGGAACACTGAAGCTTTCTTT	CASREDRGNTEAFF
many	15	TRBV18	TRBJ1-1	NA	TGTGCCAGCTCACCACGTGGGGGCTCGGACACTGAAGCTTTCTTT	CASSPRGGSDTEAFF
NA	12	TRBV20-1	TRBJ1-1	NA	TGCAGTGCTAGACAGGGGAACACTGAAGCTTTCTTT	CSARQGNTEAFF
many	13	TRBV7-9	TRBJ2-7	NA	TGTGCCAGCAGCTTAGAAGACGGGAGCGAGCAGTACTTC	CASSLEDGSEQYF
NA	12	TRBV10-3	TRBJ2-7	NA	TGTGCCATGGGGGGTACTGGGTACGAGCAGTACTTC	CAMGGTGYEQYF
many	14	TRBV20-1	TRBJ1-4	NA	TGCAGTGCCCCGTGGCGGGCAGGAGAAGAAAAACTGTTTTTT	CSAPWRAGEEKLFF
few	17	TRBV4-2	TRBJ1-4	NA	TGTGCCAGCAGCCAAGATGGCTCTGGCGGCGGGAATGAAAAACTGTTTTTT	CASSQDGSGGGNEKLFF
many	10	TRBV6-1	TRBJ2-5	NA	TGTGCCAGCAGTGAAGCGACCCAGTACTTC	CASSEATQYF
many	15	TRBV30	TRBJ2-3	NA	TGTGCCTGGACCGCGTCGGGGCAGTCCGCAGATACGCAGTATTTT	CAWTASGQSADTQYF
few	11	TRBV6-1	TRBJ2-3	NA	TGTGCCAGCAGAACGACAGATACGCAGTATTTT	CASRTTDTQYF
NA	16	TRBV19	TRBJ2-1	TRBD1	TGTGCCAGTACCTTAGTGACCGGGACAGGGGTTAATGAGCAGTTCTTC	CASTLVTGTGVNEQFF
many	11	TRBV20-1	TRBJ1-4	NA	TGCAGTGCTAGACTTAATGAAAAACTGTTTTTT	CSARLNEKLFF
NA	20	TRBV12-5	TRBJ2-2	NA	TGTGCTAGTGGTTTGGTACGGTCCGGGAACCCAACCTCCAACACCGGGGAGCTGTTTTTT	CASGLVRSGNPTSNTGELFF
NA	15	TRBV10-3	TRBJ2-7	NA	TGTGCCATCAGTCCCTTTGGAGGTAGCTCCTACGAGCAGTACTTC	CAISPFGGSSYEQYF
many	14	TRBV28	TRBJ1-2	NA	TGTGCCAGCAGTTACCCTTCCGGAAACTATGGCTACACCTTC	CASSYPSGNYGYTF
many	16	TRBV5-1	TRBJ2-1	TRBD2	TGCGCCAGCAGCTTTTCCGGGAGGATTCCTTTGAATGAGCAGTTCTTC	CASSFSGRIPLNEQFF
NA	15	TRBV9	TRBJ2-2	TRBD1	TGTGCCAGAAGTACCGGGACAGAGAACACCGGGGAGCTGTTTTTT	CARSTGTENTGELFF
many	14	TRBV7-2	TRBJ2-7	TRBD1	TGTGCCAGCAGCCCAGACAGGGGGTCCTACGAGCAGTACTTC	CASSPDRGSYEQYF
NA	15	TRBV7-2	TRBJ2-1	NA	TGTGTCAGCAGCTATGGGAAGGGACCCTACAATGAGCAGTTCTTC	CVSSYGKGPYNEQFF
NA	13	TRBV12-3/TRBV12-4	TRBJ2-1	TRBD2	TGTGCCAGCAGTTTAGCGCGTGGGACTAGCTGCTTCTTC	CASSLARGTSCFF
NA	14	TRBV9	TRBJ1-6	NA	TGTGCCAGCAGCGTAGACAGGGAAATATCTCCCCTCCACTTT	CASSVDREISPLHF
NA	15	TRBV20-1	TRBJ2-6	NA	TGCAGTGCTAGTGTCGGGACCTCTGGGGCCAACGTCCTGACTTTC	CSASVGTSGANVLTF
NA	13	TRBV2	TRBJ1-1	NA	TGTGCCAGCCGTGGACAGACGAACACTGAAGCTCTCTTT	CASRGQTNTEALF
NA	18	TRBV6-1	TRBJ2-3	NA	TGTGCCAGCAGTGAGGTTCTGGGCGGGACTCTCGGCACAGATACGCAGTATTTT	CASSEVLGGTLGTDTQYF
many	15	TRBV4-2	TRBJ2-1	TRBD2	TGTGCCAGCAGCCAAATGGCGGGGGAAGGCAATGAGCAGTTCTTC	CASSQMAGEGNEQFF
few	14	TRBV4-2	TRBJ1-5	NA	TGTGCCAGCAGCCAAGATTTGGTGGAACAGCCCCAGCATTTT	CASSQDLVEQPQHF
many	17	TRBV5-1	TRBJ1-1	TRBD1	TGCGCCAGCAGGCCCCACCAAAACAGGGGAATGAACACTGAAGCTTTCTTT	CASRPHQNRGMNTEAFF
many	15	TRBV20-1	TRBJ1-5	NA	TGCAGTGCTAGAGACGGACGAGGACGCAATCAGCCCCAGCATTTT	CSARDGRGRNQPQHF
NA	15	TRBV20-1	TRBJ2-7	TRBD1	TGCAGTGCTACCCAATCCGGGACAGGGCACTACGAGCAGTACTTC	CSATQSGTGHYEQYF
NA	16	TRBV5-4	TRBJ2-2	TRBD2	TGTGCCAGCACAGCGGGCGGGAGTGGTGGGACCGGGGAGCTGTTTTTT	CASTAGGSGGTGELFF
NA	13	TRBV27	TRBJ1-5	TRBD1	TGTGCCAGCAGCCGACAGGGGTGGCAGCCCCAGCATTTT	CASSRQGWQPQHF
NA	14	TRBV28	TRBJ1-2	NA	TGTGCCAGCACCATCCTGACAGCTAACTATGGCTACACCTTC	CASTILTANYGYTF
many	13	TRBV10-3	TRBJ2-5	NA	TGTGCCATCAAGGGTGGGGGCCAAGAGACCCAGTACTTC	CAIKGGGQETQYF